Many counts were recorded for the clone carrying this T cell receptor beta chain. Its specificity is not known. These data originate in a study of T cell repertoires in cytomegalovirus infection. Study summary: It can be stated that public TCR beta signatures indicated CMV infection as well as a matching HLA type. Study-level points and caveats: In two of eight donors, the top clonotype was HLA-C-restricted CMV-specific. The cumulative frequency of public TCR beta families identified carriers of CMV plus the relevant HLA.

TCRdb called the reads again in MiXCR, with one record for every CDR3 protein. The sample has roughly 280,000 distinct CDR3 sequences, around 8.7% seen once. V was trimmed by 2 bases and J by 4 bases, leaving 27 bases between them. Per germline, CDR1 SGHTA and CDR2 FQGNSA. This CDR3 region has 20 residues. This chain joins TRBV7-2 and TRBJ2-1, with D possibly being TRBD1 or TRBD2 (6 bases each). Sequenced: PBMCs. The origin of this receptor is a human donor in good health (CMV status not recorded). Some clones in this sample may be carry-over from other donors' samples. The CDR3 reads CASSLTWSGSTGSRYNEQFF. The CDR3 nucleotides are TGTGCCAGCAGCTTAACTTGGTCCGGGAGTACAGGGAGCAGGTACAATGAGCAGTTCTTC.